The 29 T cell receptor beta chains reported below all come from one sample, sequenced in a study of identical twins. A single record per CDR3 protein comes from TCRdb applying MiXCR to the 5' RACE reads. The sample shows roughly 190,000 distinct CDR3 sequences, less than 20% of them seen only once. These data also featured in a second study, about T cells expressing NK-cell markers.

The material sequenced was CD8+ T cells sorted from blood. The receptors here all came from a woman younger than 35 in good health.

This clonotype was seen more than once but under ten times. This chain links TRBV29-1 with TRBJ2-1; TRBD2 matches 11 bases. Germline loops: CDR1 SQVTM, CDR2 ANQGSEA. With 3 bases clipped from V and 6 bases from J, the junction kept 4 bases outside the gene matches. The CDR3 is 14 residues long. CDR3 protein: CSVDASGGRNEQFF. DNA of the CDR3: TGCAGCGTTGATGCTAGCGGGGGGCGCAATGAGCAGTTCTTC.

A few counts support this clonotype. The chain has TRBV19 and TRBJ1-6, with 9 bases that match TRBD1. This CDR3 region has 13 residues. Trimming at V came to 7 bases and at J to 9 bases, leaving 4 bases not matched to a gene. CDR1 LNHDA and CDR2 SQIVND come from the germline V gene (reference sequence). Written as DNA, the CDR3 is TGTGCCAGTACGGGACAGGGAGGTTCACCCCTCCACTTT. Translated: CASTGQGGSPLHF.

The V and J genes are TRBV11-1 and TRBJ2-5; D unresolved. The CDR3 length is 12 residues. Per germline, CDR1 SGHAT and CDR2 FQDESV (reference sequence). V was shortened by 4 bases and J by 5 bases, with 8 bases between the two germline ends. CDR3: CASSSEEETQYF. The CDR3 DNA is TGTGCCAGCAGCTCAGAAGAGGAGACCCAGTACTTC.

This chain joins TRBV29-1 and TRBJ2-2; D gene unclear. Trimming pared 6 bases from V and 3 bases from J, leaving 11 bases between. CDR1 is SQVTM, CDR2 ANQGSEA, per germline. CDR3 length equals 13 residues. The CDR3 region is CSVGPQDTGELFF. For the CDR3, the DNA is TGCAGCGTAGGCCCCCAGGACACCGGGGAGCTGTTTTTT.

This clonotype has just a few counts. V usage is TRBV20-1 and J usage is TRBJ2-5; 9 positions match TRBD2. J gave up 2 bases and V 0 bases, and 4 bases lay outside the gene matches. The CDR3 is 15 residues long. Germline assignment: CDR1 DFQATT and CDR2 SNEGSKA (reference sequence). CDR3 bases: TGCAGTGCTAGAGATGGTAGCGGGAGTCAAGAGACCCAGTACTTC. Protein: CSARDGSGSQETQYF.

Only a few counts were recorded for this clonotype. The chain joins TRBV12-3 or TRBV12-4 to TRBJ2-1; D is unclear. This CDR3 spans 15 amino acids. Trimming stripped 7 bases from V and 0 bases from J, with 13 bases between. The CDR3 DNA reads TGTGCCAGCAATACGCACTTTAGCTCCTACAATGAGCAGTTCTTC. It is translated as CASNTHFSSYNEQFF.

The rearrangement links TRBV6-5 to TRBJ1-1; D remains unclear. Germline CDR1 reads MNHEY; CDR2 reads SVGAGI. Trimming shortened V by 0 bases and J by 0 bases, and 8 bases separated the two germline ends. The CDR3 spans 15 residues. The CDR3 bases are TGTGCCAGCAGTTACTCGAAGATCATGAACACTGAAGCTTTCTTT. Translating gives CASSYSKIMNTEAFF.

The genes are TRBV28 and TRBJ1-2; D unresolved. Germline V gene lookup returns CDR1 MDHEN and CDR2 SYDVKM. The V end lost 1 base, the J end lost 2 bases, and 8 bases lay between the germline ends. The CDR3 contains 14 residues. The CDR3 protein is CASSLSGLNYGYTF. CDR3 DNA: TGTGCCAGCAGTTTATCAGGCTTAAACTATGGCTACACCTTC.

This clonotype was counted only a few times. The chain recombines TRBV5-6 with TRBJ2-7, with TRBD1 matching over 7 bases. Germline V lookup: CDR1 SGHDT, CDR2 YYEEEE. This CDR3 is built from 15 residues. V was clipped by 4 bases and J by 5 bases; unmatched bases: 12. Written as DNA, the CDR3 is TGTGCCAGCAGCCCCATCCGGCAGGGGGTCCACGAGCAGTACTTC. This translates into CASSPIRQGVHEQYF.

This sequence joins TRBV3-1 and TRBJ2-7; TRBD2 is a possible D gene (5 bases). Germline assignment: CDR1 LGHDT and CDR2 YNNKEL (reference sequence). V was shortened by 4 bases and J by 3 bases, with 16 bases between the two germline ends. The CDR3 runs to 15 residues. CDR3 loop: CASSPDLPGDYEQYF. CDR3 sequence (DNA): TGTGCCAGCAGCCCCGACCTCCCCGGGGACTACGAGCAGTACTTC.

In this sample, this clonotype turned up many times. The CDR3 here is CASSPFRGYGYTF. The CDR3 bases are TGTGCCAGCAGCCCATTTAGGGGCTATGGCTACACCTTC. The chain employs TRBV7-6 and TRBJ1-2; maybe TRBD1 (5 bases). The CDR3 loop spans 13 amino acids. V shed 5 bases and J shed 4 bases, with 11 bases lying between them. Germline values: CDR1 SGHVS, CDR2 FNYEAQ.

This clonotype was detected only a few times. The CDR3 DNA is TGCGCCAGCAGCTTGGGATCTGGGGGGTTTTATGACGAGCAGTACTTC. Amino acids: CASSLGSGGFYDEQYF. The chain employs TRBV5-1 and TRBJ2-7; D is perhaps TRBD2 (6 bases). This CDR3 comprises 16 residues. V dropped 0 bases and J dropped 5 bases, with 18 bases sitting between them. Looked up from germline, CDR1 is SGHRS and CDR2 is YFSETQ. Using reference TRBV5-1 and TRBJ2-7 for the parts outside the CDR3, the full variable domain is KAGVTQTPRYLIKTRGQQVTLSCSPISGHRSVSWYQQTPGQGLQFLFEYFSETQRNKGNFPGRFSGRQFSNSRSEMNVSTLELGDSALYLCASSLGSGGFYDEQYFGPGTRLTVT.

J is TRBJ2-5 and V is TRBV4-3, with D maybe TRBD2 (5 bases). Per germline, CDR1 LGHNA and CDR2 YSLEER. This CDR3 comprises 14 residues. V dropped 0 bases and J dropped 1 base, with 6 bases sitting between them. The CDR3 here is CASSQDGSQETQYF. CDR3 nucleotides: TGCGCCAGCAGCCAAGATGGGAGCCAAGAGACCCAGTACTTC.

This clonotype was seen a handful of times. The rearrangement joins TRBV11-1 to TRBJ2-2; 10 bases agree with TRBD1. CDR1 is SGHAT, CDR2 FQDESV, per germline (reference sequence). The CDR3 runs to 18 residues. The ends lost 5 bases at V and 4 bases at J; junction bases unmatched: 13. The CDR3 DNA sequence: TGTGCCAGCAGCATCCCTGGGGGACAGGGGACCATCACCGGGGAGCTGTTTTTT. Protein: CASSIPGGQGTITGELFF.

V gene TRBV12-3 or TRBV12-4 combines with J gene TRBJ1-1; D is undetermined. The CDR3 covers 13 residues. With 3 bases removed from V and 1 base from J, the gap between germline ends came to 6 bases. This CDR3 is CASSFLANTEAFF. CDR3 bases: TGTGCCAGCAGTTTTTTGGCGAACACTGAAGCTTTCTTT.

In this sample, this clonotype turned up many times. The rearrangement links TRBV7-9 to TRBJ2-1, with a tentative D call TRBD2 (6 bases). The CDR3 runs 13 residues. Trimming removed 5 bases from V and 10 bases from J, with 15 bases in between. In germline, CDR1 is SEHNR, CDR2 FQNEAQ (reference sequence). The CDR3 DNA reads as TGTGCCAGCAGCCCACTAACGCGGGAAGAGCAGTTCTTC. It specifies CASSPLTREEQFF. Full variable domain (remainder filled in from reference TRBV7-9 and TRBJ2-1): DTGVSQNPRHKITKRGQNVTFRCDPISEHNRLYWYRQTLGQGPEFLTYFQNEAQLEKSRLLSDRFSAERPKGSFSTLEIQRTEQGDSAMYLCASSPLTREEQFFGPGTRLTVL.

This sequence joins TRBV5-6 and TRBJ2-7; D perhaps matches TRBD1 (6 bases). Germline CDR1 is SGHDT and CDR2 is YYEEEE. V gave up 3 bases and J gave up 3 bases, with 13 bases separating them. CDR3 length: 14 amino acids. This CDR3 reads CASSSPGHLYEQYF. CDR3 DNA: TGTGCCAGCAGCTCCCCGGGACACCTCTACGAGCAGTACTTC.

The gene calls are TRBV7-9 and TRBJ1-1, with a possible D match to TRBD1 (5 bases). V lost 0 bases, J lost 1 base, and 9 bases lay in between. Germline loops: CDR1 SEHNR, CDR2 FQNEAQ (reference sequence). The CDR3 contains 15 residues. The CDR3 reads CASSLAPGGNTEAFF. CDR3 in DNA: TGTGCCAGCAGCTTAGCACCCGGGGGGAACACTGAAGCTTTCTTT.

Of note for this clonotype: At one boundary the junction diverges from the germline segment, which might be a read error. The CDR3 DNA follows: TGCTGTGCTAGAGCGGAGGATAACGGGATAGGTAGGACAGATACGCAGTATTTT. This translates into CCARAEDNGIGRTDTQYF. The chain employs TRBV20-1 and TRBJ2-3, with D possibly TRBD2 on 5 matching bases. This CDR3 comprises 18 residues. Germline V gene lookup returns CDR1 DFQATT and CDR2 SNEGSKA (reference sequence).

The chain has TRBV12-3 or TRBV12-4 and TRBJ2-3; D remains unclear. The CDR3 is 16 amino acids. The V end was cut by 6 bases, the J end by 0 bases, with 16 bases between. CDR3 DNA sequence: TGTGCCAGCAGACGCCCCCGGGCGGAGAGCACAGATACGCAGTATTTT. It translates to CASRRPRAESTDTQYF.

This sequence joins TRBV3-1 and TRBJ2-3; tentatively, D is TRBD1 or TRBD2 (5 bases each). CDR3 size: 10 residues. V was trimmed by 8 bases and J by 6 bases, leaving 6 bases between them. Per the germline V gene, CDR1 is LGHDT and CDR2 is YNNKEL (reference sequence). CDR3 nucleotide sequence: TGTGCCAGCGAGGGGGATACGCAGTATTTT. It is translated as CASEGDTQYF.

The table lists this clonotype with a few counts. V and J are TRBV4-3 and TRBJ1-1, with D uncertain. Germline lookup yields CDR1 LGHNA and CDR2 YSLEER. V gave up 3 bases and J gave up 2 bases, with 13 bases separating them. This CDR3 region has 15 residues. The CDR3: CASSHPSEGNTEAFF. Here the CDR3 DNA reads TGCGCCAGCAGCCACCCCTCAGAGGGAAACACTGAAGCTTTCTTT.

This chain joins TRBV19 and TRBJ2-1; TRBD1 matches 12 bases. In germline, CDR1 is LNHDA, CDR2 SQIVND (reference sequence). V was clipped by 5 bases and J by 11 bases; unmatched bases: 4. The CDR3 runs to 13 residues. CDR3 bases: TGTGCCAGTAGTGGGGGACAGGGGGCGCAGCAGTTCTTC. Translation: CASSGGQGAQQFF.

The J gene is TRBJ1-6, the V gene TRBV6-5; D not resolved. Germline lookup yields CDR1 MNHEY and CDR2 SVGAGI. The CDR3 loop spans 18 amino acids. Trimming left V 0 bases short and J 1 base short, with 13 bases between. In nucleotides, the CDR3 is TGTGCCAGCAGTTACTCCGCCGAGGAGTTGTCCTATAATTCACCCCTCCACTTT. Its protein is CASSYSAEELSYNSPLHF.

This clonotype was seen only a few times. V gene TRBV3-1 combines with J gene TRBJ2-5; 8 nucleotides agree with TRBD2. The germline V gene has CDR1 LGHDT and CDR2 YNNKEL (reference sequence). This CDR3 has 17 amino acids. Losses at the gene ends were 6 bases for V and 2 bases for J; bases not matched to a gene: 14. In DNA, the CDR3 is TGTGCCAGCAGTCTACTAGCGGAGGGGATCGAACAAGAGACCCAGTACTTC. Protein: CASSLLAEGIEQETQYF.

This clonotype was detected many times. The chain uses TRBV20-1 and TRBJ2-7; D is ambiguous. Germline values: CDR1 DFQATT, CDR2 SNEGSKA (reference sequence). V gave up 4 bases and J gave up 4 bases, with 14 bases separating them. The CDR3 runs 13 residues. This CDR3 is CSAIAPASYEQYF. The DNA for the CDR3 is TGCAGTGCTATCGCGCCTGCGTCGTACGAGCAGTACTTC.

The rearrangement links TRBV10-3 to TRBJ1-1; a possible D gene is TRBD1 (5 bases). Trimming stripped 7 bases from V and 0 bases from J, with 9 bases between. The CDR3 totals 13 residues. The V gene's germline CDR1 is ENHRY and CDR2 SYGVKD. DNA of the CDR3: TGTGCCATCAACCAGGGTATGAACACTGAAGCTTTCTTT. Translating it yields CAINQGMNTEAFF.

This clonotype was seen only a few times. The V call is TRBV9, the J call TRBJ2-2; D remains unclear. Germline CDR1 reads SGDLS; CDR2 reads YYNGEE. V was trimmed by 1 base and J by 2 bases, leaving 6 bases between them. This CDR3 spans 14 amino acids. The DNA for the CDR3 is TGTGCCAGCAGCGTATGGCTAAACACCGGGGAGCTGTTTTTT. Amino acid sequence: CASSVWLNTGELFF.

The sample holds a few counts of this clonotype. This sequence joins TRBV12-3 or TRBV12-4 and TRBJ2-1, with 11 bases lining up with TRBD1. The CDR3 totals 15 residues. J lost 7 bases, V lost 6 bases, and 8 bases had no gene match. Here the CDR3 DNA reads TGTGCCAGCAGCCACCTCGGACAGGGGGCAAATGAGCAGTTCTTC. Protein product: CASSHLGQGANEQFF.